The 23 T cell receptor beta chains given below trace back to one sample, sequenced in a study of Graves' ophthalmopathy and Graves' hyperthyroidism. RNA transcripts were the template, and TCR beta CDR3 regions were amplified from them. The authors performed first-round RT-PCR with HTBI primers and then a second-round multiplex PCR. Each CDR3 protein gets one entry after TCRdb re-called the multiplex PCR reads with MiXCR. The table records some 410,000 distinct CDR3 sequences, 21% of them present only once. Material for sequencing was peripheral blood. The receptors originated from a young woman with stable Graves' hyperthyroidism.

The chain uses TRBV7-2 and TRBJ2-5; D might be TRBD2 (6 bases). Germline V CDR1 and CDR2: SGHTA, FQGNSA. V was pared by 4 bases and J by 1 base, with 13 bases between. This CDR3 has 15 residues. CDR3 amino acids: CASSSEGYSQETQYF. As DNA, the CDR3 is TGTGCCAGCAGCTCGGAGGGCTACTCCCAAGAGACCCAGTACTTC.

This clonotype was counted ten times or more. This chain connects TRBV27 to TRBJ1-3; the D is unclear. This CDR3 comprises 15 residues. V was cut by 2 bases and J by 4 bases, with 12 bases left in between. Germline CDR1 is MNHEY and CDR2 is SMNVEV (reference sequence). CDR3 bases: TGTGCCAGCAGTTTAAGGCAATCGGGAGGAAACACCATATATTTT. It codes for CASSLRQSGGNTIYF.

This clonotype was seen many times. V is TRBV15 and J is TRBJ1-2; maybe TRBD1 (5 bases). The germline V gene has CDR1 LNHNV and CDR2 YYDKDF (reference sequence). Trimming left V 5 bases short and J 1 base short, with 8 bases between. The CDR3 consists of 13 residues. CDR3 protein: CATSGGFNYGYTF. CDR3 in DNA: TGTGCCACCAGCGGGGGGTTTAACTATGGCTACACCTTC.

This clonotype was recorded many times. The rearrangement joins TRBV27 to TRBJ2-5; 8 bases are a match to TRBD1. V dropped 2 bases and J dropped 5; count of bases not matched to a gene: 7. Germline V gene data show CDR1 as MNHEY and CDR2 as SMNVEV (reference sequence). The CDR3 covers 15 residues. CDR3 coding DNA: TGTGCCAGCAGTTTAGCGCAGGGGGCATGGGAGACCCAGTACTTC. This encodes CASSLAQGAWETQYF.

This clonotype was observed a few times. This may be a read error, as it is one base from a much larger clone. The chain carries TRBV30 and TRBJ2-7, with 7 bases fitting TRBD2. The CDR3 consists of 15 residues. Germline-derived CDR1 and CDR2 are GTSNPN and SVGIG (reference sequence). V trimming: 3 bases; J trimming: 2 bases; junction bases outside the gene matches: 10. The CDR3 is CAWRAFSGGAYEQYF. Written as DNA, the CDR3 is TGTGCCTGGAGAGCATTTAGTGGGGGGGCCTACGAGCAGTACTTC.

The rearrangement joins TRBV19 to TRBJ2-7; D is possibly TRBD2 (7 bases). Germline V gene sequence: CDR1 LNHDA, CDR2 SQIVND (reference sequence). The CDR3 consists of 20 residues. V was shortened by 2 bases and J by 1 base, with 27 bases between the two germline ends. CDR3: CASSIRGGGHLAGPSYEQYF. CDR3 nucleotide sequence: TGTGCCAGTAGTATAAGGGGCGGGGGACACCTTGCCGGGCCATCCTACGAGCAGTACTTC. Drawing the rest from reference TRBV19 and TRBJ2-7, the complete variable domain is DGGITQSPKYLFRKEGQNVTLSCEQNLNHDAMYWYRQDPGQGLRLIYYSQIVNDFQKGDIAEGYSVSREKKESFPLTVTSAQKNPTAFYLCASSIRGGGHLAGPSYEQYFGPGTRLTVT.

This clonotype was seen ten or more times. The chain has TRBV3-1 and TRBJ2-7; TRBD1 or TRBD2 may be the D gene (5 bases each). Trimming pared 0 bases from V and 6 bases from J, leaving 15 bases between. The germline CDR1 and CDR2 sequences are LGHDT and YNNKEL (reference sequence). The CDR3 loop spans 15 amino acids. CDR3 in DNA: TGTGCCAGCAGCCAAGATGTGGGCAGGGCGGGCGAGCAGTACTTC. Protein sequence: CASSQDVGRAGEQYF.

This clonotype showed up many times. As DNA, the CDR3 is TGTGCCAGCAGACAAGGGGCCAGTTTCGAAACTACCGGGGAGCTGTTTTTT. Translating gives CASRQGASFETTGELFF. The rearrangement uses TRBV27 and TRBJ2-2; tentative D call: TRBD1 (5 bases). V lost 6 bases, J lost 5 bases, and 22 bases lay in between. The CDR3 covers 17 residues. Looked up from germline, CDR1 is MNHEY and CDR2 is SMNVEV (reference sequence).

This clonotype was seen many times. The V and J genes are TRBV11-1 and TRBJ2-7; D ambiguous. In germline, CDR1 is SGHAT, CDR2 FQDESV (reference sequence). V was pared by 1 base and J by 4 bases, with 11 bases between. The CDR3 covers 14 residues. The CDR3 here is CASSLGSTGYEQYF. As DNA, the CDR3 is TGTGCCAGCAGCTTAGGTTCCACGGGTTACGAGCAGTACTTC.

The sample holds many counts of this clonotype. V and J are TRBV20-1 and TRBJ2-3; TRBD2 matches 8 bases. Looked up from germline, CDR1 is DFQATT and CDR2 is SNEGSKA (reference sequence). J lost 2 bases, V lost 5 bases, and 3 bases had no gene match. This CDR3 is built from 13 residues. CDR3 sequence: CSARSGITDTQYF. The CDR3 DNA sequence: TGCAGTGCTCGTAGCGGGATCACAGATACGCAGTATTTT.

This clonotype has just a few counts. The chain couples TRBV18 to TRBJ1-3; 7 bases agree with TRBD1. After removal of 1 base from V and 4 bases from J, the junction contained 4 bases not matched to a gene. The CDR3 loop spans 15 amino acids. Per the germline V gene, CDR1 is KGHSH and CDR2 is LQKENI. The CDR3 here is CASSPLQGNGNTIYF. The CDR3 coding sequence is TGTGCCAGCTCACCACTACAGGGGAACGGAAACACCATATATTTT.

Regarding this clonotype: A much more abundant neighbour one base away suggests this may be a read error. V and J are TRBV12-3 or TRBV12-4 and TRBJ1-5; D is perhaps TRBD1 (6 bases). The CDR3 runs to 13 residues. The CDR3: CASSMAGDQPQQF. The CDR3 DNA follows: TGTGCCAGCAGTATGGCAGGGGATCAGCCCCAGCAGTTT.

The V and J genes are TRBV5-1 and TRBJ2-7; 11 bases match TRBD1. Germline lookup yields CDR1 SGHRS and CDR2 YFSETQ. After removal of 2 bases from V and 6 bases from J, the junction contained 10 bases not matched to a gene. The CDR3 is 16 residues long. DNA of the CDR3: TGCGCCAGCAGCTTACTACCGGGACAGGGGGAGTTCGAGCAGTACTTC. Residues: CASSLLPGQGEFEQYF.

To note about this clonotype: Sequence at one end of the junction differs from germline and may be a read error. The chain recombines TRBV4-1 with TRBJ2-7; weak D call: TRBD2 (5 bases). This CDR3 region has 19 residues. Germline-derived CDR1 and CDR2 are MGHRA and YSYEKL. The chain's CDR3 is CASSPGVRSGARAPYEQHF. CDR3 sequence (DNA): TGCGCCAGCAGCCCCGGCGTTCGAAGCGGAGCCCGGGCGCCCTACGAGCAGCACTTC.

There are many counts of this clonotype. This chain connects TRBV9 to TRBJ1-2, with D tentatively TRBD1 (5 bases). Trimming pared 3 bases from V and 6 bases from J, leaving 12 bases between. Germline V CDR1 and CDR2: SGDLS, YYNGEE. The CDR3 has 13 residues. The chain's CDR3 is CASSGQGVDGYTF. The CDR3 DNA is TGTGCCAGCAGCGGGCAGGGTGTCGATGGCTACACCTTC.

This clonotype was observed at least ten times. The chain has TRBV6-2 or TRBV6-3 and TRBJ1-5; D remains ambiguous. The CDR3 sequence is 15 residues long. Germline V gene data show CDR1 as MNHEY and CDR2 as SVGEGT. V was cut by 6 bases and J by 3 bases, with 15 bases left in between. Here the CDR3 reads CASSSTWTHNQPQHF. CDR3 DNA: TGTGCCAGCAGCTCAACCTGGACCCACAATCAGCCCCAGCATTTT.

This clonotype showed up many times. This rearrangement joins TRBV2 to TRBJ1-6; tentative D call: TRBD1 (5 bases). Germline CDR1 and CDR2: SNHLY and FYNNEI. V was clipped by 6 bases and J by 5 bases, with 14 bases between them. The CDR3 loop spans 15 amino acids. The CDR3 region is CASSAGHPDNSPLHF. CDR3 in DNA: TGTGCCAGCAGCGCCGGACACCCGGATAATTCACCCCTCCACTTT.

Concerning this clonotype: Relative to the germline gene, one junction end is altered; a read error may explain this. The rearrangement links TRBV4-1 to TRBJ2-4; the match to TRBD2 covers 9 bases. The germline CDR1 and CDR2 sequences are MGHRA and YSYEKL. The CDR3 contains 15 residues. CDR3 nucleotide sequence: TGCGCCAGCAGCCACTTGGGACTAGCCAAAAACATTAAGTACTTC. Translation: CASSHLGLAKNIKYF.

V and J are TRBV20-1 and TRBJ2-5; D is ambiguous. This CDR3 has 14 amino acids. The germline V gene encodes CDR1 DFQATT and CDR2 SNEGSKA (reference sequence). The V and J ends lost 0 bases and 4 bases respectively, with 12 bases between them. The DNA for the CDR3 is TGCAGTGCTAGAGACCCCCTCCCCCCAGAGACCCAGTACTTC. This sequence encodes CSARDPLPPETQYF.

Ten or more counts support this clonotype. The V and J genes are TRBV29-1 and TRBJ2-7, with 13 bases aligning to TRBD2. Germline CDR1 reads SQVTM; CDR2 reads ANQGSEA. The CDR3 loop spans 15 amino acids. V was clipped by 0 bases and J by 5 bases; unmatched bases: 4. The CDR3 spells CSVEDNGLAGDEQYF. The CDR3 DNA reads TGCAGCGTTGAAGATAACGGACTAGCGGGAGACGAGCAGTACTTC.

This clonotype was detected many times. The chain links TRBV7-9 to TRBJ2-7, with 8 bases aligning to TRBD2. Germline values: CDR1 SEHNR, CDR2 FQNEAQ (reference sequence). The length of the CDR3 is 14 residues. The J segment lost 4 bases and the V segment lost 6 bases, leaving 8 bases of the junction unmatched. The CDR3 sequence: CASSTLAGGYEQYF. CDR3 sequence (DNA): TGTGCCAGCAGTACTCTAGCGGGCGGTTACGAGCAGTACTTC.

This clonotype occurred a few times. CDR3 coding DNA: TGTGCCAGCAGCTTAGAGGGGACAGGGGCTCCGAACACTGAAGCTTTCTTT. This gives the protein CASSLEGTGAPNTEAFF. This rearrangement joins TRBV11-2 to TRBJ1-1; 10 nucleotides line up with TRBD1. The CDR3 consists of 17 residues. With 0 bases clipped from V and 1 base from J, the junction kept 5 bases outside the gene matches. Per the germline V gene, CDR1 is SGHAT and CDR2 is FQNNGV.

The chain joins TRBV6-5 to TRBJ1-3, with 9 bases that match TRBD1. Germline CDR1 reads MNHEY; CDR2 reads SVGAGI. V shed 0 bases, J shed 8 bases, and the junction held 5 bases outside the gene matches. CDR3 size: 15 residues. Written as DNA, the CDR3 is TGTGCCAGCAGTTACTCTGGGGACAGGGAGGACACCATATATTTT. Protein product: CASSYSGDREDTIYF.